Below are 25 T cell receptor beta chains sequenced from a single sample in a study of blood T cells in healthy people across ages. For the second PCR, which ran for about 7 to 11 cycles, a sample-barcoded 5' primer and a J-beta primer mix were used. TCRdb fed the 5' RACE reads into MiXCR, producing one record per CDR3 protein. The data hold about 1 million distinct CDR3 sequences, with over 35% observed a single time. Material for sequencing was blood. The source is a woman in her sixties in good health.

The chain is built from TRBV7-3 and TRBJ2-1; 7 bases are a match to TRBD2. CDR1 is SGHTA and CDR2 is FQGTGA in the germline V gene. V lost 1 base to trimming and J lost 8 bases; unmatched junction nucleotides: 5. The length of the CDR3 is 14 residues. The CDR3 DNA follows: TGTGCCAGCAGCTTAAGCGGGAGTATTGATGAGCAGTTCTTC. Its protein is CASSLSGSIDEQFF.

This clonotype appeared a few times. As DNA, the CDR3 is TGTGCCAGCATCCGATCAGGACAGGGGGCCTACGAGCAGTACTTC. This codes for CASIRSGQGAYEQYF. The rearrangement links TRBV2 to TRBJ2-7; 10 positions agree with TRBD1. With V trimmed by 7 bases and J by 2 bases, 8 bases remained unmatched. The CDR3 contains 15 residues. CDR1 SNHLY and CDR2 FYNNEI come from the germline V gene.

The chain links TRBV24-1 to TRBJ2-1, with D perhaps matching TRBD1 or TRBD2 (7 bases each). The CDR3 has 16 amino acids. V was pared by 4 bases and J by 2 bases, with 14 bases between. CDR1 and CDR2 from the germline V gene are KGHDR and SFDVKD. In nucleotides, the CDR3 is TGTGCCACCAGTGACCGACAGGGAGGGCCCTACAATGAGCAGTTCTTC. Translating gives CATSDRQGGPYNEQFF.

Comments on this clonotype: Germline is not matched at one junction end, which may reflect a read error. The J gene is TRBJ2-7, the V gene TRBV5-1; maybe TRBD1 (6 bases). This CDR3 region has 14 residues. Germline V gene sequence: CDR1 SGHRS, CDR2 YFSETQ. The DNA for the CDR3 is TGCGCCAGCAGCTCTGGACAGATAGACTACGAGCGGTACTTC. This sequence encodes CASSSGQIDYERYF. The full variable domain, in which reference TRBV5-1 and TRBJ2-7 provide the parts outside the CDR3, is KAGVTQTPRYLIKTRGQQVTLSCSPISGHRSVSWYQQTPGQGLQFLFEYFSETQRNKGNFPGRFSGRQFSNSRSEMNVSTLELGDSALYLCASSSGQIDYERYFGPGTRLTVT.

This clonotype occurred a few times. This chain connects TRBV15 to TRBJ2-3, with 14 positions matching TRBD2. CDR3 length: 15 residues. CDR1 is LNHNV, CDR2 YYDKDF, per germline (reference sequence). V gave up 1 base and J gave up 14 bases; unmatched junction bases: 8. This CDR3 is CATSRALTGTSGRYF. CDR3 nucleotides: TGTGCCACCAGCAGAGCCCTAACCGGGACTAGCGGGAGGTATTTT. Full variable domain (rest looked up from reference TRBV15 and TRBJ2-3): DAMVIQNPRYQVTQFGKPVTLSCSQTLNHNVMYWYQQKSSQAPKLLFHYYDKDFNNEADTPDNFQSRRPNTSFCFLDIRSPGLGDTAMYLCATSRALTGTSGRYFGPGTRLTVL.

The genes are TRBV6-2 or TRBV6-3 and TRBJ2-3; the D gene is possibly TRBD2 (6 bases). The CDR3 is 14 amino acids. The V gene's germline CDR1 is MNHEY and CDR2 SVGEGT. V gave up 5 bases and J gave up 6 bases, with 15 bases separating them. As DNA, the CDR3 is TGTGCCAGCAGTGGGACTTCCCATTGGGATACGCAGTATTTT. Residues: CASSGTSHWDTQYF.

The rearrangement links TRBV3-1 to TRBJ2-1; 11 nucleotides match TRBD2. The junction had 7 bases not matched to a gene; V was cut back by 1 base and J by 8 bases. In germline, CDR1 is LGHDT, CDR2 YNNKEL (reference sequence). This CDR3 spans 16 amino acids. This CDR3 is CASSQGALAGAHEQFF. CDR3 in DNA: TGTGCCAGCAGCCAAGGTGCACTAGCGGGAGCACATGAGCAGTTCTTC.

In its sample, this clonotype was seen a few times. The gene calls are TRBV2 and TRBJ2-7; 8 bases fit TRBD2. This CDR3 is built from 15 residues. Germline CDR1 reads SNHLY; CDR2 reads FYNNEI. Unmatched junction bases numbered 9, after V lost 4 bases and J lost 4 bases. The CDR3 DNA sequence: TGTGCCAGCAGTGTTGGAGCGGGAGTATCTTACGAGCAGTACTTC. Its protein product is CASSVGAGVSYEQYF.

As concerns this clonotype: A much more abundant neighbour one base away suggests this may be a read error. The chain couples TRBV6-5 to TRBJ2-7, with 8 bases matching TRBD1. From germline, CDR1 is MNHEY and CDR2 SVGAGI. CDR3 size: 14 residues. CDR3 bases: TGTACCAGCAGTTTGAAACAGGGGGCCTACGAGCAGTACTTC. Translating it yields CTSSLKQGAYEQYF.

This clonotype has more than one count but fewer than ten. The chain has TRBV15 and TRBJ2-1; the D gene is possibly TRBD2 (5 bases). The CDR3 spans 15 residues. Trimming removed 9 bases at V and 4 bases at J, with 19 bases between. Germline CDR1 and CDR2: LNHNV and YYDKDF (reference sequence). The DNA of the CDR3 is TGTGCCACTAGAACAGCGGAATTCGAATACAATGAGCAGTTCTTC. Protein sequence: CATRTAEFEYNEQFF.

The chain recombines TRBV7-2 with TRBJ2-4, with TRBD2 as a possible D gene (5 bases). CDR1 and CDR2 (germline): SGHTA, FQGNSA. V lost 5 bases and J lost 13, with 24 bases in between. The CDR3 is 15 amino acids. CDR3 sequence reads: CASSLVASSYNGQYF. CDR3 bases: TGTGCCAGCAGCCTAGTGGCTAGCTCCTACAATGGGCAGTACTTC. The complete variable domain, with remaining parts taken from reference TRBV7-2 and TRBJ2-4, reads GAGVSQSPSNKVTEKGKDVELRCDPISGHTALYWYRQSLGQGLEFLIYFQGNSAPDKSGLPSDRFSAERTGGSVSTLTIQRTQQEDSAVYLCASSLVASSYNGQYFGAGTRLSVL.

This clonotype was seen just once. Since the CDR3 does not end with the conserved phenylalanine or tryptophan, this likely comes from a read error. V and J are TRBV12-3 or TRBV12-4 and TRBJ2-5; the match to TRBD1 covers 8 bases. There are 13 residues in the CDR3. J lost 5 bases, V lost 7 bases, and 6 bases had no gene match. The CDR3 here is CASKPGGTETQYS. CDR3 nucleotide sequence: TGTGCCAGCAAGCCAGGGGGCACGGAGACCCAGTACTCC.

This clonotype was seen a few times. The CDR3 DNA sequence: TGTGCCAGCAGTTACGAACTCGGGACCTCCTACGAGCAGTACTTC. Translating gives CASSYELGTSYEQYF. The chain is built from TRBV6-5 and TRBJ2-7, with D tentatively TRBD1 or TRBD2 (5 bases each). The V and J ends lost 2 bases and 0 bases respectively, with 11 bases between them. CDR1 and CDR2 from the germline V gene are MNHEY and SVGAGI. There are 15 residues in the CDR3.

This clonotype was counted once. V and J are TRBV10-3 and TRBJ2-7, with 10 bases aligning to TRBD1. V lost 10 bases to trimming and J lost 7 bases; unmatched junction nucleotides: 19. This CDR3 contains 16 residues. Germline CDR1 and CDR2: ENHRY and SYGVKD. CDR3 nucleotide sequence: TGTGCCAGCCACGACGGGAGTGGGACAGGGGTAGGGGAGCAGTACTTC. It specifies CASHDGSGTGVGEQYF.

This chain uses TRBV4-1 with TRBJ1-1, with D possibly TRBD1 on 6 matching bases. V was pared by 0 bases and J by 11 bases, with 13 bases between. Germline assignment: CDR1 MGHRA and CDR2 YSYEKL. This CDR3 spans 13 amino acids. The CDR3 loop is CASSQENNRDAFF. CDR3 nucleotide sequence: TGCGCCAGCAGCCAAGAAAATAACAGGGATGCTTTCTTT.

This sequence joins TRBV6-6 and TRBJ1-5; tentatively, D is TRBD1 (6 bases). Trimming cost V 5 bases and J 6 bases, with 14 bases left between them. Per the germline V gene, CDR1 is MNHNY and CDR2 is SVGAGI (reference sequence). This CDR3 is 14 amino acids long. The CDR3 reads CASSAQGAGQPQHF. CDR3 nucleotide sequence: TGTGCCAGCAGTGCACAGGGAGCAGGTCAGCCCCAGCATTTT.

This chain uses TRBV27 with TRBJ2-7, with 9 positions matching TRBD2. The CDR3 extends over 17 amino acids. J lost 12 bases, V lost 2 bases, and 20 bases had no gene match. Germline V gives CDR1 MNHEY, CDR2 SMNVEV (reference sequence). The CDR3 sequence: CASSLDPPSGVRETRYF. The CDR3 DNA sequence: TGTGCCAGCAGTTTAGACCCCCCTAGCGGGGTACGAGAGACCCGGTACTTC.

The V call is TRBV5-1, the J call TRBJ2-5; perhaps TRBD2 as D (6 bases). Germline assignment: CDR1 SGHRS and CDR2 YFSETQ. V gave up 3 bases and J gave up 11 bases, with 29 bases separating them. This CDR3 has 17 amino acids. Here the CDR3 reads CASSSHGGTLPDNEQYF. The CDR3 DNA reads as TGCGCCAGCAGCTCCCATGGCGGGACCCTCCCAGACAATGAGCAGTACTTC.

V and J are TRBV28 and TRBJ2-5; a possible D gene is TRBD1 (7 bases). The germline V gene has CDR1 MDHEN and CDR2 SYDVKM. The germline V and J ends were trimmed by 1 base and 3 bases, with 12 bases remaining between them. CDR3 length equals 15 residues. The CDR3 sequence is CASSLLGGTEETQYF. DNA for the CDR3: TGTGCCAGCAGTTTATTAGGGGGGACAGAAGAGACCCAGTACTTC.

The rearrangement links TRBV27 to TRBJ2-7; TRBD1 agrees at 8 bases. The trim removed 2 bases at V and 2 bases at J, leaving 5 bases unmatched. The germline gives CDR1 MNHEY, CDR2 SMNVEV (reference sequence). This CDR3 is 15 amino acids long. The CDR3 coding sequence is TGTGCCAGCAGTTTAAGGACAGGGATCACCTACGAGCAGTACTTC. Translation: CASSLRTGITYEQYF.

This clonotype has only a few counts. The CDR3 loop is CASSQVSGSYEQYF. The CDR3 nucleotides read TGTGCCAGCAGCCAAGTTAGCGGGAGTTACGAGCAGTACTTC. The chain carries TRBV4-2 and TRBJ2-4, with 9 bases aligning to TRBD2. The last part of the DNA fits TRBJ2-7 better; the J call may be wrong. This CDR3 has 14 residues. Per the germline V gene, CDR1 is LGHNA and CDR2 is YNFKEQ.

The J gene is TRBJ2-7, the V gene TRBV5-1; D may be TRBD1 (6 bases). This CDR3 has 14 amino acids. The V gene's germline CDR1 is SGHRS and CDR2 YFSETQ. V was pared by 4 bases and J by 2 bases, with 13 bases between. CDR3 DNA sequence: TGCGCCAGCAGCCTAGGGACATCTACCTACGAGCAGTACTTC. It codes for CASSLGTSTYEQYF.

The chain couples TRBV29-1 to TRBJ1-1, with 8 bases lining up with TRBD1. The CDR3 runs 14 residues. V lost 4 bases, J lost 5 bases, and 9 bases stayed unmatched. Germline lookup yields CDR1 SQVTM and CDR2 ANQGSEA. This CDR3 reads CSVALTGGRTEAFF. The CDR3 nucleotides are TGCAGCGTTGCCCTCACAGGGGGGAGAACTGAAGCTTTCTTT.

The V gene is TRBV7-9, the J gene TRBJ1-3, with 8 bases matching TRBD1. The junction had 18 bases not matched to a gene; V was cut back by 5 bases and J by 0 bases. In germline, CDR1 is SEHNR, CDR2 FQNEAQ (reference sequence). This CDR3 region has 20 residues. The CDR3 region has the DNA TGTGCCAGCAGCCCAGCAGGGGACAGGATCTTACCGCGCTCTGGAAACACCATATATTTT. Amino acid sequence: CASSPAGDRILPRSGNTIYF.

This clonotype was seen more than once but under ten times. This rearrangement joins TRBV3-1 to TRBJ2-5; perhaps TRBD2 as D (7 bases). Germline CDR1 and CDR2: LGHDT and YNNKEL (reference sequence). With 6 bases removed from V and 10 bases from J, the gap between germline ends came to 18 bases. The CDR3 has 13 amino acids. The CDR3 reads CASSFGGAPVQYF. The DNA of the CDR3 is TGTGCCAGCAGTTTTGGGGGGGCGCCAGTCCAGTACTTC.